One sample yielded the 19 T cell receptor beta chains listed below, sequenced in a study of T cell responses to AZD1222 COVID-19 vaccine. Only in-frame clones appear in the TCRdb table, and some are missing; sequencing was by immunoSEQ multiplex PCR. This sample has under 100,000 clones; 92% occur once, and the top ten carry approximately 6.5%. This specimen consisted of peripheral blood, obtained on day 0 of MenACWY control vaccination. Receptor source: an adult in good health.

CDR3 sequence: CASSLGQWDTIYF. As DNA, the CDR3 is TGTGCCAGCAGCTTAGGGCAGTGGGACACCATATATTTT. The chain combines TRBV13 with TRBJ1-3; D remains ambiguous. Germline values: CDR1 PRHDT, CDR2 FYEKMQ (reference sequence). The CDR3 covers 13 residues. Trimming took off 0 bases at V and 8 bases at J, with 8 bases between the two ends.

The genes are TRBV27 and TRBJ2-1, with TRBD2 matching over 7 bases. CDR3 length equals 14 residues. The germline CDR1 and CDR2 sequences are MNHEY and SMNVEV (reference sequence). V shed 4 bases and J 5 bases; nucleotides not matched to a gene: 5. This CDR3 reads CASSSGLLNNEQFF. For the CDR3, the DNA is TGTGCCAGCAGTTCGGGACTACTAAACAATGAGCAGTTCTTC.

The genes are TRBV10-3 and TRBJ2-7; 11 bases agree with TRBD1. Germline CDR1 reads ENHRY; CDR2 reads SYGVKD. J lost 7 bases, V lost 6 bases, and 8 bases had no gene match. This CDR3 has 14 residues. The CDR3 DNA sequence: TGTGCCATCAGGTCGGGACAGGGGGTCGAGGAGCAGTACTTC. Residues: CAIRSGQGVEEQYF.

The chain combines TRBV7-8 with TRBJ2-1; no clear D gene. CDR1 and CDR2 from the germline V gene are SGHVS and FQNEAQ. The germline V and J ends were trimmed by 1 base and 5 bases, with 9 bases remaining between them. This CDR3 has 14 amino acids. The CDR3 region has the DNA TGTGCCAGCAGCTTAGTCGTTACCCACAATGAGCAGTTCTTC. It is translated as CASSLVVTHNEQFF.

This chain joins TRBV3-1 (or the pseudogene TRBV3-2) and TRBJ2-2, with 15 positions matching TRBD2. Germline CDR1 and CDR2: LGHDT and YNNKEL (reference sequence). Trimming removed 4 bases from V and 2 bases from J; junction bases left unmatched: 5. The CDR3 spans 18 residues. CDR3 protein: CASSPGLAGGVNTGELFF. CDR3 DNA sequence: TGTGCCAGCAGCCCGGGACTAGCGGGAGGCGTCAACACCGGGGAGCTGTTTTTT.

The rearrangement uses TRBV6-5 and TRBJ2-5, with TRBD2 matching 9 bases. The ends lost 6 bases at V and 5 bases at J; junction bases unmatched: 10. Looked up from germline, CDR1 is MNHEY and CDR2 is SVGAGI. CDR3 length: 15 residues. The DNA of the CDR3 is TGTGCCAGCAGAACGACTAGCGGAAGTTGGGAGACCCAGTACTTC. Its protein is CASRTTSGSWETQYF.

This chain's CDR3 is CASTLGRGQGVYNEQFF. Written as DNA, the CDR3 is TGTGCCAGTACACTCGGGAGGGGACAGGGGGTCTACAATGAGCAGTTCTTC. The rearrangement joins TRBV19 to TRBJ2-1; 11 bases agree with TRBD1. Germline V lookup: CDR1 LNHDA, CDR2 SQIVND (reference sequence). The CDR3 is 17 residues long. With V trimmed by 7 bases and J by 3 bases, 11 bases remained unmatched.

The chain couples TRBV6-2 or TRBV6-3 to TRBJ1-1; a possible D gene is TRBD1 (5 bases). The V end lost 5 bases, the J end lost 6 bases, and 16 bases lay between the germline ends. Per the germline V gene, CDR1 is MNHEY and CDR2 is SVGEGT. This CDR3 comprises 14 residues. The CDR3: CASSADNLGAEAFF. The CDR3 DNA is TGTGCCAGCAGTGCGGACAATTTGGGCGCTGAAGCTTTCTTT.

The rearrangement uses TRBV2 and TRBJ1-5, with 10 bases that match TRBD1. The CDR3 is 16 residues long. Trimming at V came to 6 bases and at J to 6 bases, leaving 11 bases not matched to a gene. Germline CDR1 reads SNHLY; CDR2 reads FYNNEI. CDR3 bases: TGTGCCAGCAGAAGGACAGGGGGGGGATATGGTCAGCCCCAGCATTTT. Translating gives CASRRTGGGYGQPQHF.

On this clone: Other DNA sequences within the sample encode an identical CDR3. The chain uses TRBV7-8 and TRBJ2-5; no reliable D call. The CDR3 consists of 12 residues. The germline V gene encodes CDR1 SGHVS and CDR2 FQNEAQ. Trimming left V 2 bases short and J 4 bases short, with 5 bases between. CDR3 in amino acids: CASSLLGETQYF. CDR3 DNA sequence: TGTGCCAGCAGCTTATTGGGAGAGACCCAGTACTTC.

The V and J genes are TRBV10-3 and TRBJ1-2; 8 bases agree with TRBD1. Germline assignment: CDR1 ENHRY and CDR2 SYGVKD. The CDR3 consists of 16 residues. V was clipped by 10 bases and J by 4 bases; unmatched bases: 17. Here the CDR3 reads CATGPRESGGIYGYTF. In nucleotides, the CDR3 is TGTGCCACAGGGCCCCGGGAGTCAGGGGGCATCTATGGCTACACCTTC.

Note on this clone: One junction end does not reproduce the germline sequence, and a read error may be involved. The chain has TRBV4-3 and TRBJ2-3; 11 bases map to TRBD2. CDR3 length: 17 amino acids. Germline CDR1 is LGHNA and CDR2 is YSLEER. The CDR3 spells CASSQLLSGGAADTLYF. The DNA for the CDR3 is TGCGCCAGCAGCCAGCTTCTTAGCGGGGGGGCAGCAGATACGCTGTATTTT.

The chain joins TRBV19 to TRBJ2-1, with 9 bases identical to TRBD2. The CDR3 is 18 residues long. Germline V gene data show CDR1 as LNHDA and CDR2 as SQIVND (reference sequence). Unmatched junction bases numbered 14, after V lost 3 bases and J lost 5 bases. The CDR3 reads CASSIPPGASGADNEQFF. The CDR3 region has the DNA TGTGCCAGTAGTATCCCCCCGGGGGCTAGCGGGGCCGACAATGAGCAGTTCTTC. Full variable domain (rest looked up from reference TRBV19 and TRBJ2-1): DGGITQSPKYLFRKEGQNVTLSCEQNLNHDAMYWYRQDPGQGLRLIYYSQIVNDFQKGDIAEGYSVSREKKESFPLTVTSAQKNPTAFYLCASSIPPGASGADNEQFFGPGTRLTVL.

This chain connects TRBV7-3 to TRBJ2-1; D possibly corresponds to TRBD1 (6 bases). The CDR3 is made up of 13 amino acids. Trimming stripped 5 bases from V and 9 bases from J, with 14 bases between. Germline loops: CDR1 SGHTA, CDR2 FQGTGA. CDR3 in amino acids: CASSPQGISEQFF. In DNA, the CDR3 is TGTGCCAGCAGCCCCCAGGGGATCAGTGAGCAGTTCTTC.

The V gene is TRBV7-8, the J gene TRBJ2-5, with 8 bases lining up with TRBD1. Germline trimming cut 1 base from V and 5 bases from J; bases unmatched to any gene: 6. The CDR3 is 15 amino acids. CDR1 is SGHVS and CDR2 is FQNEAQ in the germline V gene. CDR3 in amino acids: CASSLGTGLKETQYF. CDR3 in DNA: TGTGCCAGCAGCTTAGGGACAGGGTTAAAGGAGACCCAGTACTTC. Based on the CDR3 plus reference TRBV7-8 and TRBJ2-5, the full variable domain is GAGVSQSPRYKVAKRGQDVALRCDPISGHVSLFWYQQALGQGPEFLTYFQNEAQLDKSGLPSDRFFAERPEGSVSTLKIQRTQQEDSAVYLCASSLGTGLKETQYFGPGTRLLVL.

The chain employs TRBV28 and TRBJ2-7, with a possible D match to TRBD2 (6 bases). Germline V gene lookup returns CDR1 MDHEN and CDR2 SYDVKM. There are 13 residues in the CDR3. V lost 11 bases, J lost 2 bases, and 16 bases lay in between. CDR3 nucleotide sequence: TGTGCCTCTAGCGTAGAGGGTCCCTACGAGCAGTACTTC. Translated: CASSVEGPYEQYF. The complete variable domain, with remaining parts taken from reference TRBV28 and TRBJ2-7, reads DVKVTQSSRYLVKRTGEKVFLECVQDMDHENMFWYRQDPGLGLRLIYFSYDVKMKEKGDIPEGYSVSREKKERFSLILESASTNQTSMYLCASSVEGPYEQYFGPGTRLTVT.

This chain joins TRBV25-1 and TRBJ1-1; unclear D gene. Trimming removed 4 bases at V and 10 bases at J, with 10 bases between. CDR1 is MGHDK and CDR2 is SYGVNS in the germline V gene. The CDR3 covers 11 residues. The CDR3 DNA is TGTGCCAGCAGTGCGGGCCCGGTAGCTTTCTTT. Its translation: CASSAGPVAFF.

The V call is TRBV5-1, the J call TRBJ2-3; 14 bases match TRBD2. With V trimmed by 0 bases and J by 4 bases, 4 bases remained unmatched. CDR3 length: 17 residues. Germline V CDR1 and CDR2: SGHRS, YFSETQ. CDR3 sequence reads: CASSLEGLAGVADTQYF. CDR3 sequence (DNA): TGCGCCAGCAGCTTGGAGGGACTAGCGGGGGTGGCAGATACGCAGTATTTT.

V gene TRBV25-1 combines with J gene TRBJ2-4, with 10 bases aligning to TRBD1. Looked up from germline, CDR1 is MGHDK and CDR2 is SYGVNS. The V gene end was trimmed by 5 bases and the J gene end by 8 bases; junction bases not matched to a gene: 15. This CDR3 is built from 17 residues. The CDR3 DNA reads TGTGCCAGCAGTAAGACAGGGGGCTCTTTTAGTACGGACATTCAGTACTTC. This sequence encodes CASSKTGGSFSTDIQYF.